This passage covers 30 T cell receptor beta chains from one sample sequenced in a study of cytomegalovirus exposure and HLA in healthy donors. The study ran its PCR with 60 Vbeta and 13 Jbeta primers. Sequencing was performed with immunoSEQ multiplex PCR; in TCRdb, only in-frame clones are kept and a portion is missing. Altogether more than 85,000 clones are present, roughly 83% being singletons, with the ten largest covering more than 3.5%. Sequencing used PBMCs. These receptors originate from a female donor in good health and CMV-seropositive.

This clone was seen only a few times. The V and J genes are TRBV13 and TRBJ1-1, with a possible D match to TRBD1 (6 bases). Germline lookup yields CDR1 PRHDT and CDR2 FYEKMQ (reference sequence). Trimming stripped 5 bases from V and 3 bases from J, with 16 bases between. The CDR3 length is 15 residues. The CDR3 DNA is TGTGCCAGCAGCCATCCCGGGGGGCCGGACACTGAAGCTTTCTTT. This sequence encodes CASSHPGGPDTEAFF.

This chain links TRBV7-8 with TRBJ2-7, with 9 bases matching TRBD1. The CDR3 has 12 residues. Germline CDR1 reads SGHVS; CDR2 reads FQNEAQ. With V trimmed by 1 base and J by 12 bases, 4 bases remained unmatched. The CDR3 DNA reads TGTGCCAGCAGCTTAGACGGGACAGGGCTGTACTTC. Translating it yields CASSLDGTGLYF.

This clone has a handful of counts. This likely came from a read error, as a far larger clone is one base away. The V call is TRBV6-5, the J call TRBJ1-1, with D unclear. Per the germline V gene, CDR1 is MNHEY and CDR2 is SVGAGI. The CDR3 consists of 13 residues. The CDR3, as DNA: TGTGCCAGCAGTTACATGAGGAACACTGAATCTTTCTTT. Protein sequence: CASSYMRNTESFF.

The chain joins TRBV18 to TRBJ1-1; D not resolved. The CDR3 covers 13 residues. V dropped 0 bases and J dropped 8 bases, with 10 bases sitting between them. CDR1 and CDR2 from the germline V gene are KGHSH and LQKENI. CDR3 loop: CASSPPRGVEAFF. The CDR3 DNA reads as TGTGCCAGCTCACCACCCCGGGGAGTGGAAGCTTTCTTT.

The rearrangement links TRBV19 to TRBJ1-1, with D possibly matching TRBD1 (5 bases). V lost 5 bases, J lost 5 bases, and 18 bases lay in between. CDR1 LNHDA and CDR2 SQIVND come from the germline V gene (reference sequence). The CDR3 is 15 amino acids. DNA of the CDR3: TGTGCCAGTAGTCCCGTGGGGGGAGCGGGAACTGAAGCTTTCTTT. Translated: CASSPVGGAGTEAFF. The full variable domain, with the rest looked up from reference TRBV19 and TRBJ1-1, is DGGITQSPKYLFRKEGQNVTLSCEQNLNHDAMYWYRQDPGQGLRLIYYSQIVNDFQKGDIAEGYSVSREKKESFPLTVTSAQKNPTAFYLCASSPVGGAGTEAFFGQGTRLTVV.

The CDR3 region is CASTLAGGNTGELFF. The CDR3 nucleotides are TGTGCCAGCACCCTAGCGGGGGGAAACACCGGGGAGCTGTTTTTT. V usage is TRBV7-9 and J usage is TRBJ2-2, with TRBD2 matching over 11 bases. After removal of 7 bases from V and 2 bases from J, the junction contained 3 bases not matched to a gene. CDR3 length: 15 amino acids. Germline values: CDR1 SEHNR, CDR2 FQNEAQ (reference sequence).

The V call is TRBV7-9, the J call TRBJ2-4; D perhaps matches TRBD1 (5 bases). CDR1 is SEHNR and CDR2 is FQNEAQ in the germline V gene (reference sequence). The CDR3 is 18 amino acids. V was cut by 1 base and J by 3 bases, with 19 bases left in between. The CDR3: CASSLVSRPGIGKNIQYF. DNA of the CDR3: TGTGCCAGCAGCTTAGTTAGTAGACCAGGGATAGGCAAAAACATTCAGTACTTC.

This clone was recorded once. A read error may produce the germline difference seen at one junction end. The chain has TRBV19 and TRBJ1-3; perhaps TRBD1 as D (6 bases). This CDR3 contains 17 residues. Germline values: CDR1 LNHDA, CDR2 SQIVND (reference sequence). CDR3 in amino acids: CAGSIVPSGDSGNTIYF. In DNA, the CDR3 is TGTGCCGGTAGTATAGTCCCATCAGGGGACTCTGGAAACACCATATATTTT.

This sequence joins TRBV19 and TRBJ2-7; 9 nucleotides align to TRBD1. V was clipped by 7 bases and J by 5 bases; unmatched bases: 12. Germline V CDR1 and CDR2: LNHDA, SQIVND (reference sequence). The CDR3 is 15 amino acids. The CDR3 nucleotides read TGTGCCAGTACCCGGACGGGGACAGGGCTGAACGAGCAGTACTTC. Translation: CASTRTGTGLNEQYF.

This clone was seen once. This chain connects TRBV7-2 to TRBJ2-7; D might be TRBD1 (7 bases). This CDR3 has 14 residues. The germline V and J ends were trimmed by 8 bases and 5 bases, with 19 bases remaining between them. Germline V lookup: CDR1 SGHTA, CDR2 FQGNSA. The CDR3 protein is CASATQGGRDEQYF. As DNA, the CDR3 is TGTGCCAGCGCGACCCAGGGGGGTAGGGACGAGCAGTACTTC.

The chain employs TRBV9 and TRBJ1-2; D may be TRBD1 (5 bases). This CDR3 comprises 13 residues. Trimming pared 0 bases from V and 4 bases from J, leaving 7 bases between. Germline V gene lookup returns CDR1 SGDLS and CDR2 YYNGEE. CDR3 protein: CASSVGGGYGYTF. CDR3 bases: TGTGCCAGCAGCGTAGGGGGGGGCTATGGCTACACCTTC.

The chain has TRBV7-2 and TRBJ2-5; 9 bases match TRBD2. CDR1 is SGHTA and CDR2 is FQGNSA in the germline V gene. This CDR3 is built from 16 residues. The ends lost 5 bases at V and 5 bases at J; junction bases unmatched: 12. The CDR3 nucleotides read TGTGCCAGCAGCCGCCTTGGCGGGGGGGCCGCCGAGACCCAGTACTTC. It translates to CASSRLGGGAAETQYF.

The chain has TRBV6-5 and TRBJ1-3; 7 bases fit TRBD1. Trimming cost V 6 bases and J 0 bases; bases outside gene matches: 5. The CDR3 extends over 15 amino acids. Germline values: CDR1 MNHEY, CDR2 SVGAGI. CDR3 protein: CASRPTGTSGNTIYF. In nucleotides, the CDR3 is TGTGCCAGCAGACCGACAGGGACCTCTGGAAACACCATATATTTT.

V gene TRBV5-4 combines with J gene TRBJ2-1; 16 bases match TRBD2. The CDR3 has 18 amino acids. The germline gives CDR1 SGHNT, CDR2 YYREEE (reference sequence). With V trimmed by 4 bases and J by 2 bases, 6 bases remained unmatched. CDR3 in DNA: TGTGCCAGCAGCCCCGGGACTAGCGGGAGGGCCACCTACAATGAGCAGTTCTTC. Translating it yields CASSPGTSGRATYNEQFF.

CDR3 loop: CASSRLEGTEAFF. The CDR3 coding sequence is TGTGCCAGCAGCCGACTGGAGGGCACTGAAGCTTTCTTT. The chain joins TRBV6-5 to TRBJ1-1, with D hard to call. The CDR3 covers 13 residues. Germline CDR1 and CDR2: MNHEY and SVGAGI. Trimming cost V 6 bases and J 4 bases, with 12 bases left between them.

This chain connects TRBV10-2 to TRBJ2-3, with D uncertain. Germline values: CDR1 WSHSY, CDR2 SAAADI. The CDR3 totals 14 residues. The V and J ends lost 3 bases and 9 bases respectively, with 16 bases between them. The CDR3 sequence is CASSEMVGGRTQYF. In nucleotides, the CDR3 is TGCGCCAGCAGTGAAATGGTCGGCGGTCGAACGCAGTATTTT.

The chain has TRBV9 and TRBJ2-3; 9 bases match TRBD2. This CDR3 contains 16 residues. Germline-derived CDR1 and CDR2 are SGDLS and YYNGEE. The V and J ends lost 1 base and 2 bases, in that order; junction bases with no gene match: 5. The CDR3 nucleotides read TGTGCCAGCAGCGTAACGAGCGGGGGGTACACAGATACGCAGTATTTT. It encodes CASSVTSGGYTDTQYF.

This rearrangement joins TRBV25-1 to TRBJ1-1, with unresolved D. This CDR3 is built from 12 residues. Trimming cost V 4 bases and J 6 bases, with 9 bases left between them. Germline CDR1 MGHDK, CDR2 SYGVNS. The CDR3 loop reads CASSGVDSEAFF. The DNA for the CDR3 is TGTGCCAGCAGTGGGGTGGACTCTGAAGCTTTCTTT.

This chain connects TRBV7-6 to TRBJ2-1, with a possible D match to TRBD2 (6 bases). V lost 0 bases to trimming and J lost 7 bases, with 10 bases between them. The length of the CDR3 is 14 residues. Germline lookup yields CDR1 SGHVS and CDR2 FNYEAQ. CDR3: CASSLAGLSNEQFF. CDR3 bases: TGTGCCAGCAGCTTAGCCGGACTATCTAATGAGCAGTTCTTC.

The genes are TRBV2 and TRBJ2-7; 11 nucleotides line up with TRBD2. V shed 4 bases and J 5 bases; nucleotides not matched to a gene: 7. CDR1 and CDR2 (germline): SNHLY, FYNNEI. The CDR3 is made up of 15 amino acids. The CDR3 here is CASSVLAGGRDEQYF. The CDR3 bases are TGTGCCAGCAGTGTTCTAGCGGGGGGAAGGGACGAGCAGTACTTC.

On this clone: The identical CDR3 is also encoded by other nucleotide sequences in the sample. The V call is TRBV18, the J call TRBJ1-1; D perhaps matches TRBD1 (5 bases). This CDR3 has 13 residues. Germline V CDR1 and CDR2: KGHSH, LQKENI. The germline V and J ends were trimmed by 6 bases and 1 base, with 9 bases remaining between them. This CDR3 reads CASSTDRNTEAFF. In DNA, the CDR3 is TGTGCCAGCTCCACCGACAGGAACACTGAAGCTTTCTTT.

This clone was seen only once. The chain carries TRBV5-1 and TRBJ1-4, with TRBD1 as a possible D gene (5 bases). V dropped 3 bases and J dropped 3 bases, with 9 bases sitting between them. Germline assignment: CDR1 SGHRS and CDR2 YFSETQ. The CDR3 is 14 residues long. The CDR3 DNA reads TGCGCCAGCAGCTACCGGGACTCTAATGAAAAACTGTTTTTT. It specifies CASSYRDSNEKLFF.

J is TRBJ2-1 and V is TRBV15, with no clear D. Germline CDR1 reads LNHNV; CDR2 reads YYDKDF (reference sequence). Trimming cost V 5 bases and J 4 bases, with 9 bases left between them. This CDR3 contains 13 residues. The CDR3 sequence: CATSGQKYNEQFF. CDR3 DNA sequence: TGTGCCACCAGCGGTCAGAAATACAATGAGCAGTTCTTC.

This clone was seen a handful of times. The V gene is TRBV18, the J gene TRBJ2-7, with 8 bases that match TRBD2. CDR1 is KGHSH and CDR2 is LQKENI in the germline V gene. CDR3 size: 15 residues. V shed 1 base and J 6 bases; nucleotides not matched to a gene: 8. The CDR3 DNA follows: TGTGCCAGCTCACCACTTGTAGCGGGGTCCGGCGAGCAGTACTTC. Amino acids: CASSPLVAGSGEQYF. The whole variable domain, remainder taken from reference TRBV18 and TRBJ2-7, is NAGVMQNPRHLVRRRGQEARLRCSPMKGHSHVYWYRQLPEEGLKFMVYLQKENIIDESGMPKERFSAEFPKEGPSILRIQQVVRGDSAAYFCASSPLVAGSGEQYFGPGTRLTVT.

The CDR3 is CASSLGGFTDTQYF. The CDR3 bases are TGTGCCAGCAGCTTAGGCGGATTCACAGATACGCAGTATTTT. V gene TRBV7-2 combines with J gene TRBJ2-3; no definite D call. The V end was cut by 1 base, the J end by 2 bases, with 7 bases between. The germline V gene encodes CDR1 SGHTA and CDR2 FQGNSA. CDR3 length: 14 residues.

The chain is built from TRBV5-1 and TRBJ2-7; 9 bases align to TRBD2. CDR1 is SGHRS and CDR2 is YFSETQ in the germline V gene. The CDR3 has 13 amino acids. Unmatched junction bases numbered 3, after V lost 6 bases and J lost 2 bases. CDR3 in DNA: TGCGCCAGCAAGGCGGGAGGGGCCTACGAGCAGTACTTC. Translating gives CASKAGGAYEQYF.

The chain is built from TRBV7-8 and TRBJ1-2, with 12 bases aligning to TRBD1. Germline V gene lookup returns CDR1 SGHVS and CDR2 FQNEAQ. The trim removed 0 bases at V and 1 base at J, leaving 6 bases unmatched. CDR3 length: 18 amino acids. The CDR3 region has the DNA TGTGCCAGCAGCTTAGCGCGATGGGACAGGGGGCGTAACTATGGCTACACCTTC. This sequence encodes CASSLARWDRGRNYGYTF.

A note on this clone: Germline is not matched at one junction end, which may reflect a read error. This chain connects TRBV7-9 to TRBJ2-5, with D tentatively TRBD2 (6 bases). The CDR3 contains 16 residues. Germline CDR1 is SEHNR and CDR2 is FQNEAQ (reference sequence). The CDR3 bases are TGTTCCAGCAGCCCCCCACACGCGGGGCCTTCGCAGACCCAGTACTTC. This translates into CSSSPPHAGPSQTQYF. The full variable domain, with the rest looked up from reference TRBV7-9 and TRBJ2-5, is DTGVSQNPRHKITKRGQNVTFRCDPISEHNRLYWYRQTLGQGPEFLTYFQNEAQLEKSRLLSDRFSAERPKGSFSTLEIQRTEQGDSAMYLCSSSPPHAGPSQTQYFGPGTRLLVL.

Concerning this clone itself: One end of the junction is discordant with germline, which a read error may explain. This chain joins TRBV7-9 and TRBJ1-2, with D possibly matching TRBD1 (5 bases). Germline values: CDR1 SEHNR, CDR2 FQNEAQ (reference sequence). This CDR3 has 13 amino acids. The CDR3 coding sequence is TGTTCCAGCAGCTCGGACATAAACTATGGCTACACCTTC. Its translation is CSSSSDINYGYTF.

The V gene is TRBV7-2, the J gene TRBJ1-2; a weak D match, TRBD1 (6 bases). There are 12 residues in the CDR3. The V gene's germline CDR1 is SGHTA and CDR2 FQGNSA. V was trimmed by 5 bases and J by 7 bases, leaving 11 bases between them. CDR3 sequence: CASSQDRFGYTF. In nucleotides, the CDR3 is TGTGCCAGCAGCCAGGACAGATTTGGCTACACCTTC.